One TCR beta chain is described in this entry. This entry belongs to a study of blood T cell repertoires in COVID-19. Study as a whole: Acute-phase and convalescent COVID-19 samples originated in the United States, Italy and Spain. PBMCs, B-cell-depleted T cells, or T cells were the source of the cDNA or gDNA that made up the material.

The CDR3 is 12 amino acids. Source study methods: Quantification of nucleated cells was approximated via reference gene primer amplification. Profiled with immunoSEQ multiplex PCR; TCRdb holds only in-frame clones, not every one. V and J calls and clone size are those listed in that table; D and trimming were worked out from the DNA. This repertoire shows 260,000 or so clones, 70% to 90% found once; its top ten account for around 0.7%. V gene TRBV12-3 or TRBV12-4 combines with J gene TRBJ2-1; a weak D match, TRBD2 (7 bases). Source material: peripheral blood. The clonotype comes from a human donor in a cohort sampled during active COVID-19. This chain's CDR3 is CAGGARYNEQFF. CDR3 DNA sequence: TGTGCTGGGGGGGCGAGATACAATGAGCAGTTCTTC.